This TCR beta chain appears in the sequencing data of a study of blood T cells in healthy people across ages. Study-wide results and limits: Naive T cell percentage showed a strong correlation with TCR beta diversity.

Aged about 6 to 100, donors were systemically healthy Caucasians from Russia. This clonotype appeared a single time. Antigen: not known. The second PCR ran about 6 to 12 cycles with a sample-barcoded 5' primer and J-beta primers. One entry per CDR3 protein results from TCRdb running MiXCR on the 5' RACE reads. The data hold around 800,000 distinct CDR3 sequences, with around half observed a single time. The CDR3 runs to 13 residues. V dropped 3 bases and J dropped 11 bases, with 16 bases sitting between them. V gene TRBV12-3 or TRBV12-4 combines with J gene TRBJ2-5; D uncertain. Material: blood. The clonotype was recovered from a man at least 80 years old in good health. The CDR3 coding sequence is TGTGCCAGCAGTTTGCAAGTTCTCAATGAGCAGTACTTC. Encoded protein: CASSLQVLNEQYF.